The 28 T cell receptor beta chains below all came from one sample that was sequenced in a study of technical replicates of blood from a handful of donors. Profiling relied on immunoSEQ multiplex PCR, and the TCRdb table lists in-frame clones only, not all of them. The repertoire consists of over 75,000 clones, with approximately 97% occurring once and the leading ten covering 0.18%. The sample was T cells isolated from PBMCs. Receptors originate from a human donor in good health.

The chain has TRBV28 and TRBJ2-5; weak D call: TRBD2 (5 bases). Trimming left V 10 bases short and J 7 bases short, with 16 bases between. The CDR3 has 12 amino acids. The germline gives CDR1 MDHEN, CDR2 SYDVKM. The CDR3, as DNA: TGTGCCACCCTAGCCGACCGGGGGACCCAGTACTTC. It encodes CATLADRGTQYF.

V is TRBV6-4 and J is TRBJ1-5; D may be TRBD1 (5 bases). Germline V gene sequence: CDR1 MRHNA, CDR2 SNTAGT. Trimming removed 4 bases at V and 6 bases at J, with 10 bases between. The CDR3 length is 13 residues. This chain's CDR3 is CASSVSQGQPQHF. In DNA form, the CDR3 reads TGTGCCAGCAGTGTTAGCCAGGGTCAGCCCCAGCATTTT.

V is TRBV10-2 and J is TRBJ1-2; 7 bases map to TRBD1. CDR1 and CDR2 (germline): WSHSY, SAAADI. V shed 10 bases and J 4 bases; nucleotides not matched to a gene: 15. CDR3 length: 15 amino acids. CDR3 sequence reads: CATQGDPITSYGYTF. For the CDR3, the DNA is TGCGCCACCCAGGGGGATCCTATAACTAGCTATGGCTACACCTTC.

The CDR3 DNA reads TGTGCCAGCAGTTTAAGTCTCGGGGGGAGCGAGACCCAGTACTTC. This sequence encodes CASSLSLGGSETQYF. This chain uses TRBV28 with TRBJ2-5, with 7 positions matching TRBD2. The germline gives CDR1 MDHEN, CDR2 SYDVKM. The junction had 8 bases not matched to a gene; V was cut back by 2 bases and J by 5 bases. The CDR3 length is 15 residues.

The rearrangement uses TRBV14 and TRBJ2-1, with TRBD2 matching 13 bases. The ends lost 1 base at V and 1 base at J; junction bases unmatched: 16. There are 22 residues in the CDR3. CDR1 is SGHDN, CDR2 FVKESK, per germline. The CDR3 here is CASSQVKGGLAGFFWSYNEQFF. The CDR3 DNA follows: TGTGCCAGCAGCCAAGTGAAAGGGGGACTAGCGGGGTTCTTCTGGTCCTACAATGAGCAGTTCTTC.

The chain is built from TRBV7-2 and TRBJ2-2; the D gene is possibly TRBD2 (6 bases). Germline values: CDR1 SGHTA, CDR2 FQGNSA. CDR3 length equals 16 residues. Trimming pared 0 bases from V and 0 bases from J, leaving 8 bases between. This chain's CDR3 is CASSLASGTNTGELFF. The CDR3 DNA reads TGTGCCAGCAGCTTAGCTAGCGGAACGAACACCGGGGAGCTGTTTTTT.

The genes are TRBV7-7 and TRBJ2-7; TRBD1 agrees at 7 bases. The CDR3 is 13 residues long. CDR1 is SSHAT and CDR2 is FNYEAQ in the germline V gene (reference sequence). V lost 0 bases to trimming and J lost 6 bases; unmatched junction nucleotides: 2. CDR3 in amino acids: CASSLAGQFEQYF. The CDR3 bases are TGTGCCAGCAGCTTAGCGGGACAGTTCGAGCAGTACTTC.

The V gene is TRBV27, the J gene TRBJ2-3; 12 positions match TRBD2. The CDR3 spans 16 residues. The trim removed 8 bases at V and 6 bases at J, leaving 12 bases unmatched. The germline CDR1 and CDR2 sequences are MNHEY and SMNVEV (reference sequence). For the CDR3, the DNA is TGTGCCAGCTCGGCACTAGCGGGGGGTCCAGGTGATACGCAGTATTTT. It specifies CASSALAGGPGDTQYF.

CDR3 DNA sequence: TGCGCCAGCAGACTTGACAGGGGCAGAAATAATTCACCCCTCCACTTT. Residues: CASRLDRGRNNSPLHF. This chain joins TRBV4-1 and TRBJ1-6; 8 positions agree with TRBD1. The CDR3 is 16 amino acids. The V segment lost 6 bases and the J segment 5 bases; nucleotides outside the gene matches: 9. Germline CDR1 MGHRA, CDR2 YSYEKL.

V and J are TRBV7-9 and TRBJ1-2, with 8 positions matching TRBD1. CDR3 length equals 16 residues. Trimming cost V 5 bases and J 3 bases; bases outside gene matches: 11. Germline V CDR1 and CDR2: SEHNR, FQNEAQ (reference sequence). Here the CDR3 DNA reads TGTGCCAGCAGCCAAGGCAGGGGGCGGTCGCACTATGGCTACACCTTC. Translation: CASSQGRGRSHYGYTF.

This clone was counted a single time. The chain links TRBV6-5 to TRBJ1-5, with D possibly TRBD1 on 5 matching bases. The CDR3 is 13 amino acids. V was trimmed by 7 bases and J by 4 bases, leaving 11 bases between them. CDR1 is MNHEY and CDR2 is SVGAGI in the germline V gene. The CDR3 is CASTRGENQPQHF. The CDR3 nucleotides read TGTGCCAGCACCCGGGGGGAGAATCAGCCCCAGCATTTT.

This clone was observed a few times. This chain links TRBV19 with TRBJ1-2; D is undetermined. V shed 9 bases and J shed 8 bases, with 13 bases lying between them. Germline-derived CDR1 and CDR2 are LNHDA and SQIVND (reference sequence). The CDR3 is 11 residues long. CDR3 coding DNA: TGTGCCAGCCATTACAGTTCGGGCTACACCTTC. Its translation: CASHYSSGYTF.

For the CDR3, the DNA is TGTGCCAGCATCAAAAGCGGGAGGGTTTCAGGGGAGCTGTTTTTT. The encoded protein is CASIKSGRVSGELFF. This rearrangement joins TRBV27 to TRBJ2-2; 10 bases line up with TRBD2. The CDR3 is made up of 15 amino acids. CDR1 and CDR2 from the germline V gene are MNHEY and SMNVEV (reference sequence). V shed 7 bases, J shed 8 bases, and the junction held 10 bases outside the gene matches.

The chain uses TRBV4-1 and TRBJ2-7; D ambiguous. The germline CDR1 and CDR2 sequences are MGHRA and YSYEKL. The V end was cut by 0 bases, the J end by 2 bases, with 8 bases between. This CDR3 spans 14 amino acids. The CDR3 region is CASSQEDGAYEQYF. The CDR3 DNA is TGCGCCAGCAGCCAAGAAGACGGAGCCTACGAGCAGTACTTC.

V and J are TRBV7-4 and TRBJ1-3; maybe TRBD1 (5 bases). V was shortened by 4 bases and J by 3 bases, with 22 bases between the two germline ends. The CDR3 runs 18 residues. CDR1 is SGHVT and CDR2 is SQSDAQ in the germline V gene. This CDR3 reads CASSSNLRGVFCGNTIYF. The CDR3 DNA is TGTGCCAGCAGCTCAAACCTTAGGGGCGTTTTCTGTGGAAACACCATATATTTT.

The rearrangement links TRBV19 to TRBJ2-7; D might be TRBD2 (5 bases). The ends were cut back, 7 bases at V and 5 bases at J, with 15 bases in the middle. The CDR3 loop spans 13 amino acids. Germline V gives CDR1 LNHDA, CDR2 SQIVND (reference sequence). The CDR3 loop is CASTIGVGHEQYF. The CDR3 nucleotides read TGTGCCAGTACGATCGGGGTGGGTCACGAGCAGTACTTC.

The chain combines TRBV5-1 with TRBJ2-5, with 12 bases lining up with TRBD2. The CDR3 contains 17 residues. Germline V gene sequence: CDR1 SGHRS, CDR2 YFSETQ. The J segment lost 2 bases and the V segment lost 8 bases, leaving 13 bases of the junction unmatched. The CDR3: CASSRNSGTSGQETQYF. CDR3 sequence (DNA): TGCGCCAGTAGTAGAAATTCGGGGACTAGCGGGCAAGAGACCCAGTACTTC.

The gene calls are TRBV19 and TRBJ2-2, with TRBD2 identical over 8 bases. The germline CDR1 and CDR2 sequences are LNHDA and SQIVND (reference sequence). The V gene end was trimmed by 9 bases and the J gene end by 6 bases; junction bases not matched to a gene: 6. The CDR3 sequence is 13 residues long. Here the CDR3 DNA reads TGTGCCAGCTGGACGGGGGGGGCCGGGGAGCTGTTTTTT. Translated: CASWTGGAGELFF. Looking up the rest from reference TRBV19 and TRBJ2-2 gives the full variable domain: DGGITQSPKYLFRKEGQNVTLSCEQNLNHDAMYWYRQDPGQGLRLIYYSQIVNDFQKGDIAEGYSVSREKKESFPLTVTSAQKNPTAFYLCASWTGGAGELFFGEGSRLTVL.

The rearrangement links TRBV7-9 to TRBJ1-3, with 7 bases matching TRBD1. Trimming at V came to 1 base and at J to 8 bases, leaving 5 bases not matched to a gene. CDR1 and CDR2 (germline): SEHNR, FQNEAQ (reference sequence). The CDR3 has 14 amino acids. In nucleotides, the CDR3 is TGTGCCAGCAGCTTAGACAGGGGTCGGGACACCATATATTTT. Residues: CASSLDRGRDTIYF. Combining the CDR3 with reference TRBV7-9 and TRBJ1-3 gives the whole variable domain DTGVSQNPRHKITKRGQNVTFRCDPISEHNRLYWYRQTLGQGPEFLTYFQNEAQLEKSRLLSDRFSAERPKGSFSTLEIQRTEQGDSAMYLCASSLDRGRDTIYFGEGSWLTVV.

The rearrangement joins TRBV5-4 to TRBJ2-5; 8 bases are shared with TRBD1. The CDR3 is made up of 14 amino acids. V lost 3 bases and J lost 5; bases outside the gene matches: 6. The germline gives CDR1 SGHNT, CDR2 YYREEE (reference sequence). CDR3 residues: CASSSQGASETQYF. The DNA of the CDR3 is TGTGCCAGCAGCTCCCAGGGGGCCTCTGAGACCCAGTACTTC.

This chain connects TRBV5-1 to TRBJ2-7; 8 bases are a match to TRBD1. There are 14 residues in the CDR3. The V gene's germline CDR1 is SGHRS and CDR2 YFSETQ. V was pared by 0 bases and J by 2 bases, with 1 base of the junction left unmatched. The CDR3 DNA reads as TGCGCCAGCAGCTTGGAGACAGGGGCCTACGAGCAGTACTTC. It is translated as CASSLETGAYEQYF.

Details on this clone: The germline gene is not matched at one end of the junction; a read error may be the cause. The V call is TRBV7-9, the J call TRBJ2-5; weak D call: TRBD1 (6 bases). This CDR3 contains 13 residues. Germline V gives CDR1 SEHNR, CDR2 FQNEAQ (reference sequence). Here the CDR3 reads CASSLGSPPQGNF. The CDR3 DNA sequence: TGTGCCAGCAGCTTAGGGTCTCCGCCCCAGGGGAACTTC.

The chain links TRBV2 to TRBJ1-1, with 8 bases aligning to TRBD1. V was pared by 8 bases and J by 3 bases, with 8 bases of the junction left unmatched. The germline gives CDR1 SNHLY, CDR2 FYNNEI. This CDR3 has 14 residues. This chain's CDR3 is CASRAGGLYTEAFF. Here the CDR3 DNA reads TGTGCCAGCCGTGCAGGGGGCTTGTACACTGAAGCTTTCTTT.

The DNA of the CDR3 is TGTGCCAGCAGCCCCGGGGGGGGACTAGAAAATCGAAGATACGAGCAGTACTTC. It is translated as CASSPGGGLENRRYEQYF. The V and J genes are TRBV5-4 and TRBJ2-7, with TRBD2 matching over 8 bases. Trimming cost V 4 bases and J 4 bases; bases outside gene matches: 19. The CDR3 covers 18 residues. CDR1 and CDR2 from the germline V gene are SGHNT and YYREEE (reference sequence). The whole variable domain, remainder taken from reference TRBV5-4 and TRBJ2-7, is ETGVTQSPTHLIKTRGQQVTLRCSSQSGHNTVSWYQQALGQGPQFIFQYYREEENGRGNFPPRFSGLQFPNYSSELNVNALELDDSALYLCASSPGGGLENRRYEQYFGPGTRLTVT.

The rearrangement uses TRBV4-1 and TRBJ2-1; TRBD1 agrees at 9 bases. This CDR3 region has 15 residues. The germline gives CDR1 MGHRA, CDR2 YSYEKL. With V trimmed by 1 base and J by 7 bases, 5 bases remained unmatched. The CDR3 sequence is CASSQGTGVWNEQFF. The CDR3 DNA follows: TGCGCCAGCAGCCAAGGGACAGGGGTTTGGAATGAGCAGTTCTTC.

The chain employs TRBV25-1 and TRBJ1-2; D is ambiguous. The germline V and J ends were trimmed by 3 bases and 4 bases, with 6 bases remaining between them. Germline V gene sequence: CDR1 MGHDK, CDR2 SYGVNS. The CDR3 is 12 amino acids. The CDR3 region has the DNA TGTGCCAGCAGTGACTCGGGCTATGGCTACACCTTC. Amino acids: CASSDSGYGYTF.

The genes are TRBV4-1 and TRBJ2-5; D possibly corresponds to TRBD2 (7 bases). There are 14 residues in the CDR3. Germline V CDR1 and CDR2: MGHRA, YSYEKL. Deletions cut 2 bases from V and 5 bases from J, with 12 bases between. CDR3 nucleotide sequence: TGCGCCAGCAGCCAATTAGGGGGGGTGGAGACCCAGTACTTC. Translation gives CASSQLGGVETQYF.

The chain links TRBV5-1 to TRBJ2-4, with 7 bases lining up with TRBD2. The CDR3 is 16 residues long. V was pared by 3 bases and J by 0 bases, with 6 bases of the junction left unmatched. Per germline, CDR1 SGHRS and CDR2 YFSETQ. The CDR3 here is CASSWRGEGAKNIQYF. CDR3 nucleotides: TGCGCCAGCAGCTGGAGAGGGGAGGGAGCCAAAAACATTCAGTACTTC.